A selection of T cell receptor beta chains follows, all from one sample in a study of response to subunit inactivated influenza vaccine. TCRdb fed the RT-PCR reads into MiXCR, producing one record per CDR3 protein. The sample holds 700,000 to 800,000 distinct CDR3 sequences, less than 20% seen once. The sequences come from PBMCs from blood, collected 5 days after vaccination. The receptors come from a man in his fifties or sixties who received an inactivated influenza vaccine. Each CDR3 is given with its conserved first and last residue. Each record gives: J gene, clone size, V gene, D gene, CDR3 DNA, CDR3 protein. D genes are given only for firm matches. Rows give clone size only sometimes, using once, few, many, or a class for an expanded clone.

j_gene: TRBJ2-5
abundance: -
v_gene: TRBV5-1
d_gene: -
CDR3nt: TGCGCCAGCAGCCCGGCAGACTCGGGGGAGACCCAGTACTTC
CDR3aa: CASSPADSGETQYF

j_gene: TRBJ2-3
abundance: few
v_gene: TRBV20-1
d_gene: -
CDR3nt: TGCAGTGTGCTCTACGTTAGCACAGATACGCAGTATTTT
CDR3aa: CSVLYVSTDTQYF

j_gene: TRBJ2-5
abundance: few
v_gene: TRBV6-2/TRBV6-3
d_gene: -
CDR3nt: TGTGCCAGCAGTTACAACCCCAAGGGGACGGGCTCTCGAGAGACCCAGTACTTC
CDR3aa: CASSYNPKGTGSRETQYF

j_gene: TRBJ2-4
abundance: -
v_gene: TRBV6-4
d_gene: TRBD2
CDR3nt: TGTGCCAGCAGTGACGAGGCCATCGGGGGGAACATTCAGTACTTC
CDR3aa: CASSDEAIGGNIQYF

j_gene: TRBJ2-5
abundance: -
v_gene: TRBV5-1
d_gene: -
CDR3nt: TGCGCCAGCAGCTTAAGGTTGGAAGAGACCCAGTACTTC
CDR3aa: CASSLRLEETQYF

j_gene: TRBJ2-7
abundance: many
v_gene: TRBV7-2
d_gene: -
CDR3nt: TGTGCCAGCAGCTGGGGTGTGGAAACCTCCTACGAGCAGTACTTC
CDR3aa: CASSWGVETSYEQYF

j_gene: TRBJ2-1
abundance: once
v_gene: TRBV6-2/TRBV6-3
d_gene: -
CDR3nt: TGTGCCAGCAATGACCCCTACGGGGTCGATGAGCAGTTCTTC
CDR3aa: CASNDPYGVDEQFF

j_gene: TRBJ1-5
abundance: few
v_gene: TRBV7-2
d_gene: -
CDR3nt: TGTGCCAGCAGCTTATTCAGAAATCAGCCCCAGCATTTT
CDR3aa: CASSLFRNQPQHF

j_gene: TRBJ2-7
abundance: few
v_gene: TRBV30
d_gene: -
CDR3nt: TGTGCCTGGAGCGGGGGACAGACTATCGAGCAGTACTTC
CDR3aa: CAWSGGQTIEQYF

j_gene: TRBJ2-3
abundance: -
v_gene: TRBV7-2
d_gene: -
CDR3nt: TGTGCCAGCAGCCCTTGGAGAGGGGGTGAAGATACGCAGTATTTT
CDR3aa: CASSPWRGGEDTQYF

j_gene: TRBJ2-2
abundance: -
v_gene: TRBV7-2
d_gene: -
CDR3nt: TGTGCCAGCAGCTCAGGGTTTCGAGGGGAGCTGTTTTTT
CDR3aa: CASSSGFRGELFF

j_gene: TRBJ2-3
abundance: few
v_gene: TRBV4-3
d_gene: -
CDR3nt: TGCGCCAGCAGCCAAGATGCGGGGCCACGGGGCACAGATACGCAGTATTTT
CDR3aa: CASSQDAGPRGTDTQYF

j_gene: TRBJ2-2
abundance: few
v_gene: TRBV7-8
d_gene: -
CDR3nt: TGTGCCAGCAGCTTAGCACAAGTCACCGGGGAGCTGTTTTTT
CDR3aa: CASSLAQVTGELFF

j_gene: TRBJ1-1
abundance: few
v_gene: TRBV12-3/TRBV12-4
d_gene: TRBD1
CDR3nt: TGTGCCAGCAGTTTAGGGACACAGGGGTTCGGTGAAGCTTTCTTT
CDR3aa: CASSLGTQGFGEAFF

j_gene: TRBJ1-1
abundance: few
v_gene: TRBV27
d_gene: -
CDR3nt: TGTGCCAGCAGCCTCAGCTGGGGAGCTGAAGCTTTCTTT
CDR3aa: CASSLSWGAEAFF

j_gene: TRBJ2-5
abundance: few
v_gene: TRBV5-1
d_gene: -
CDR3nt: TGCGCCAGCAGCGTGTCCTTGGTTGAAGAGACCCAGTACTTC
CDR3aa: CASSVSLVEETQYF

j_gene: TRBJ2-2
abundance: -
v_gene: TRBV7-2
d_gene: TRBD2
CDR3nt: TGTGCCAGCAGTAGCGGGAGGGCCACCGGGGAGCTGTTTTTT
CDR3aa: CASSSGRATGELFF

j_gene: TRBJ2-3
abundance: -
v_gene: TRBV6-5
d_gene: TRBD2
CDR3nt: TGTGCCAGCAGTTCCAGCGGGGTTAGCACAGATACGCAGTATTTT
CDR3aa: CASSSSGVSTDTQYF

j_gene: TRBJ2-1
abundance: -
v_gene: TRBV12-3/TRBV12-4
d_gene: -
CDR3nt: TGTGCCAGCAGTTCAAGGGGGAACTACAATGAGCAGTTCTTC
CDR3aa: CASSSRGNYNEQFF